The rows below give T cell receptor beta chains drawn from one sample of a study of early T cells in non-severe SARS-CoV-2 infection. TCRdb independently ran MiXCR on the 5' RACE reads; one entry per CDR3 protein. Among roughly 49,000 distinct CDR3 sequences listed, about 4.1% were seen once. The sequenced material came from whole blood. The source of these receptors is an adult who was a healthcare worker with PCR-confirmed SARS-CoV-2 infection or an uninfected control (not recorded which). CDR3s include the opening cysteine and the closing phenylalanine or tryptophan.

>14|TRBJ1-6|TRBV5-6
CASSLVGASSPLHF
>13|TRBJ1-5|TRBV6-6
CASTPWPGSPQHF
>14|TRBJ2-7|TRBV10-3
CAISARGGSYEQYF
>14|TRBJ2-1|TRBV3-1
CASSQDQVGGEQFF
>13|TRBJ2-1|TRBV20-1
CSAERLGPNEQFF
>13|TRBJ2-7|TRBV19
CASSPGRPYEQYF
>14|TRBJ2-5|TRBV11-2
CASSPTSAQETQYF
>13|TRBJ2-5|TRBV5-1
CASSSQGQETQYF
>13|TRBJ2-2|TRBV7-3
CASSLMPTEELFF
>17|TRBJ2-2|TRBV24-1
CATSDLPGKPNTGELFF
>16|TRBJ2-2|TRBV5-4
CASSLRGGLDTGELFF
>14|TRBJ2-2|TRBV27
CASSLAGGTGELFF
>14|TRBJ2-1|TRBV10-2
CASSETSDYNEQFF
>18|TRBJ2-3|TRBV24-1
CATSGPHHGGGAADTQYF
>15|TRBJ2-1|TRBV24-1
CATSDPWSGSDEQFF
>15|TRBJ2-1|TRBV5-8
CASSPGTSGGNEQFF
>15|TRBJ2-3|TRBV3-1
CASSIGTSATDTQYF
>15|TRBJ2-3|TRBV5-4
CASSKGQESTDTQYF
>14|TRBJ2-3|TRBV10-3
CAISVRVNTDTQYF
>14|TRBJ2-2|TRBV9
CASSGGLYTGELFF
>13|TRBJ2-7|TRBV10-3
CAISDPEGYEQYF
>14|TRBJ2-2|TRBV27
CASTLQGFGGELFF
>13|TRBJ2-7|TRBV3-1
CASSQEATYEQYF
>12|TRBJ1-2|TRBV5-4
CASSLVGYGYTF
>13|TRBJ2-7|TRBV7-2
CASSPDLLYEQYF
>13|TRBJ1-6|TRBV27
CASSFQGNSPLHF
>14|TRBJ2-5|TRBV20-1
CSARDGTSDETQYF
>14|TRBJ2-2|TRBV5-1
CASSLDRFDGELFF
>14|TRBJ1-4|TRBV6-6
CASSYLAGEEKLFF
>14|TRBJ1-5|TRBV6-5
CASSLSPSNQPQHF
>14|TRBJ2-1|TRBV2
CASDPSGQNNEQFF
>16|TRBJ2-2|TRBV6-2/TRBV6-3
CASSRTSGVATGELFF
>14|TRBJ2-7|TRBV2
CASSERGSTYEQYF
>14|TRBJ1-2|TRBV20-1
CSAHLGQANYGYTF
>14|TRBJ2-7|TRBV5-1
CASSLRPASYEQYF
>16|TRBJ2-5|TRBV27
CANSTLGGRELETQYF
>16|TRBJ2-3|TRBV5-1
CASKNGLAGETDTQYF
>12|TRBJ1-1|TRBV29-1
CSVGTGNTEAFF
>15|TRBJ2-3|TRBV3-1
CASSGRIGSTDTQYF
>13|TRBJ2-5|TRBV10-3
CASGTSGEETQYF
>19|TRBJ2-7|TRBV7-2
CASSYINLVPDGTTYEQYF
>14|TRBJ2-1|TRBV4-3
CASSQDDPYNEQFF